What follows are 8 T cell receptor beta chains derived from one specimen sequenced in a study of cytomegalovirus exposure and HLA in healthy donors. Use of 60 Vbeta and 13 Jbeta primers characterized the PCR. Profiling relied on immunoSEQ multiplex PCR, and the TCRdb table lists in-frame clones only, not all of them. The table lists about 160,000 clones, roughly four fifths of them singletons. Sequencing input: PBMCs. The receptors here all came from a woman under 30 in good health and CMV-seronegative.

The chain carries TRBV10-3 and TRBJ1-6; 11 bases map to TRBD1. This CDR3 region has 17 residues. Germline CDR1 and CDR2: ENHRY and SYGVKD. The junction had 7 bases not matched to a gene; V was cut back by 3 bases and J by 6 bases. CDR3 protein: CAISDLGQGASNSPLHF. CDR3 DNA: TGTGCCATCAGTGACCTCGGACAGGGGGCTTCTAATTCACCCCTCCACTTT.

V is TRBV19 and J is TRBJ2-7; possible D gene TRBD1, 6 bases. CDR1 and CDR2 (germline): LNHDA, SQIVND (reference sequence). This CDR3 has 16 residues. The V end lost 4 bases, the J end lost 7 bases, and 23 bases lay between the germline ends. The CDR3 DNA reads TGTGCCAGTAGTACCCACGGCTGGGGGCGAACATGGGAGCAGTACTTC. It translates to CASSTHGWGRTWEQYF.

The chain carries TRBV6-5 and TRBJ2-7; 11 nucleotides agree with TRBD1. With V trimmed by 7 bases and J by 1 base, 6 bases remained unmatched. The CDR3 has 15 amino acids. The germline V gene encodes CDR1 MNHEY and CDR2 SVGAGI. CDR3: CASMGDRGFSYEQYF. CDR3 DNA sequence: TGTGCCAGCATGGGGGACAGGGGGTTTTCCTACGAGCAGTACTTC.

The chain has TRBV2 and TRBJ1-5; 7 positions match TRBD1. Germline CDR1 and CDR2: SNHLY and FYNNEI. V lost 7 bases and J lost 8; bases outside the gene matches: 8. The CDR3 is 13 residues long. The CDR3 DNA reads as TGTGCCAGCACCGGACAGGCCCGGGAGCCCCAGCATTTT. As protein: CASTGQAREPQHF.

This CDR3 is CASRDQVGGGSYNEQFF. CDR3 coding DNA: TGTGCCAGCAGGGATCAAGTCGGGGGGGGGTCCTACAATGAGCAGTTCTTC. The gene calls are TRBV2 and TRBJ2-1; TRBD2 matches 8 bases. Trimming removed 6 bases from V and 1 base from J; junction bases left unmatched: 11. The germline V gene has CDR1 SNHLY and CDR2 FYNNEI. CDR3 length: 17 amino acids.

The chain couples TRBV11-2 to TRBJ2-3, with D unclear. The V end lost 5 bases, the J end lost 8 bases, and 11 bases lay between the germline ends. The CDR3 sequence is 12 residues long. Looked up from germline, CDR1 is SGHAT and CDR2 is FQNNGV. CDR3 sequence: CASSPYDVTQYF. CDR3 DNA sequence: TGTGCCAGCAGCCCCTATGATGTTACGCAGTATTTT.

To note about this clone: Other DNA sequences in this sample translate to the same CDR3. The chain joins TRBV2 to TRBJ1-1; the match to TRBD1 covers 10 bases. Trimming cost V 8 bases and J 5 bases; bases outside gene matches: 5. Germline-derived CDR1 and CDR2 are SNHLY and FYNNEI. The CDR3 has 13 amino acids. The CDR3 DNA reads as TGTGCCAGCCGGGACAGGGGTCGAACTGAAGCTTTCTTT. Protein product: CASRDRGRTEAFF.

The V gene is TRBV28, the J gene TRBJ2-1, with 10 positions matching TRBD2. V lost 10 bases, J lost 9 bases, and 6 bases stayed unmatched. CDR3 size: 12 residues. Germline CDR1 is MDHEN and CDR2 is SYDVKM. The CDR3 nucleotides are TGTGCCAACAGGAGGACTAGCGGTGAGCAGTTCTTC. The encoded protein is CANRRTSGEQFF.